The 4 T cell receptor beta chains given below trace back to one sample, sequenced in a study of identical twins. TCRdb fed the 5' RACE reads into MiXCR, producing one record per CDR3 protein. This repertoire shows under 300,000 distinct CDR3 sequences, roughly 13% found once; its top ten account for 3.5% to 4.5%. These records were also assigned to another study, of yellow fever vaccine responses in identical twins.

The sequencing sample was made of memory (CD45RO+) T cells sorted from blood. These receptors all stem from a woman under 30 in good health.

This clonotype was counted a few times. V usage is TRBV2 and J usage is TRBJ2-5, with TRBD2 matching 10 bases. V trimming: 7 bases; J trimming: 2 bases; junction bases outside the gene matches: 16. This CDR3 spans 18 amino acids. The germline gives CDR1 SNHLY, CDR2 FYNNEI. CDR3 DNA sequence: TGTGCCAGCACCAGGTACCCTAGCGGGAGAAACCCACAAGAGACCCAGTACTTC. Protein: CASTRYPSGRNPQETQYF.

This clonotype showed up many times. The chain uses TRBV20-1 and TRBJ2-7, with 11 bases lining up with TRBD2. Germline CDR1 and CDR2: DFQATT and SNEGSKA (reference sequence). CDR3 length: 14 amino acids. V lost 3 bases, J lost 1 base, and 2 bases stayed unmatched. CDR3 loop: CSASPSGRSYEQYF. CDR3 coding DNA: TGCAGTGCTAGCCCTAGCGGGAGGTCCTACGAGCAGTACTTC.

This clonotype was detected only a few times. The chain combines TRBV10-3 with TRBJ1-1; no definite D call. Looked up from germline, CDR1 is ENHRY and CDR2 is SYGVKD. Trimming shortened V by 0 bases and J by 8 bases, and 10 bases separated the two germline ends. The CDR3 consists of 13 residues. The DNA of the CDR3 is TGTGCCATCAGTGAGTCGCGTCCCCAGGAAGCTTTCTTT. It codes for CAISESRPQEAFF.

J is TRBJ2-1 and V is TRBV11-2; D remains ambiguous. In germline, CDR1 is SGHAT, CDR2 FQNNGV. This CDR3 is built from 13 residues. The ends were cut back, 2 bases at V and 7 bases at J, with 9 bases in the middle. CDR3 amino acids: CASSLSRENEQFF. For the CDR3, the DNA is TGTGCCAGCAGCTTATCAAGAGAGAATGAGCAGTTCTTC.